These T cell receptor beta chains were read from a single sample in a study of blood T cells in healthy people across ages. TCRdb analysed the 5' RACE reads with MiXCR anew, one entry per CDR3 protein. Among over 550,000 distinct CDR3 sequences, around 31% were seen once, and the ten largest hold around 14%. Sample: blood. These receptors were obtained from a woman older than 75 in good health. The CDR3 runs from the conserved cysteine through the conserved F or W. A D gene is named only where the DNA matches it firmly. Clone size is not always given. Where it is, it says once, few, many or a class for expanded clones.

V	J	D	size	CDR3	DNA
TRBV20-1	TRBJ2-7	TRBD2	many	CSASGVAGAYSYEQYF	TGCAGTGCTAGTGGGGTAGCGGGGGCCTACTCCTACGAGCAGTACTTC
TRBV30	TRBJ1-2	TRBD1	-	CALGGIGGNYGYTF	TGTGCCCTTGGAGGGATAGGGGGCAACTATGGCTACACCTTC
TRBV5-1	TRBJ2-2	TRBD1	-	CASRLTGGPGTGELFF	TGCGCCAGCAGACTAACAGGGGGGCCGGGAACCGGGGAGCTGTTTTTT
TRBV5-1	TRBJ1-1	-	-	CASSQQGARSTEAFF	TGCGCCAGCAGCCAACAGGGAGCCCGAAGCACTGAAGCTTTCTTT
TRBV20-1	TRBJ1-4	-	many	CSARHSSNEKLFF	TGCAGTGCTAGGCACAGCAGTAATGAAAAACTGTTTTTT
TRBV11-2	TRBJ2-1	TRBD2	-	CASSLDPSGGYNEQFF	TGTGCCAGCAGCTTAGATCCTAGCGGGGGTTACAATGAGCAGTTCTTC
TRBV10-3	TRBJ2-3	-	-	CAIRDKDMQYF	TGTGCCATCAGGGACAAAGATATGCAGTATTTT
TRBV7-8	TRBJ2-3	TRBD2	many	CASSFQRGVIDTQYF	TGTGCCAGCAGCTTCCAGCGGGGGGTCATAGATACGCAGTATTTT
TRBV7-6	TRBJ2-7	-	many	CASSARGTSSYEQYF	TGTGCCAGCAGCGCCCGGGGGACAAGCTCCTACGAGCAGTACTTC
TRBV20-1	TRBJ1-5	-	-	CSARDQMGEQQPQHF	TGCAGTGCTAGAGATCAGATGGGGGAGCAGCAGCCCCAGCATTTT
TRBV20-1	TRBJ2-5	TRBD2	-	CSARRLAGGFETQYF	TGCAGTGCCCGGAGACTAGCGGGGGGGTTTGAGACCCAGTACTTC